The sequence of this T cell receptor beta chain was determined in a study of blood T cell repertoires in COVID-19. Study-wide background: Some COVID-19 samples were acute and others convalescent; all came from the United States, Italy and Spain.

In the original analysis: Reference gene primer amplification gave estimated nucleated cell counts. Clones were read by immunoSEQ multiplex PCR, and TCRdb kept only the in-frame ones, dropping some. V and J calls and clone size follow that table, whereas D and trimming were derived from the DNA. The table shows 44,000 or so clones, with 69% occurring only once. This clone showed up just a few times. This CDR3 region has 19 residues. CDR1 and CDR2 from the germline V gene are LGHDT and YNNKEL (reference sequence). Trimming removed 4 bases at V and 5 bases at J, with 29 bases between. This receptor was obtained from a man at least 80 years old with acute or convalescent COVID-19. The sequenced sample was peripheral blood. This chain uses TRBV3-1 (or the pseudogene TRBV3-2) with TRBJ2-5; the D gene is possibly TRBD1 (6 bases). The DNA of the CDR3 is TGTGCCAGCAGCCCTCGCCTTGGGGGCCAGCTATCCCCCTTGGAGACCCAGTACTTC. Translation gives CASSPRLGGQLSPLETQYF.